This TCR beta chain was sequenced during a study of shared clonotypes between healthy human individuals. Per the authors' pipeline: ImmunoSEQ yielded junction-only sequences lacking quality scores, so filtering differed. This table comes from immunoSEQ multiplex PCR, and its TCRdb copy is limited to in-frame clones, with some not included. V and J calls and clone size are those listed in that table; D and trimming were worked out from the DNA. This sample yields about 2.1 million clones, of which just under 95% are seen a single time; 1.5% to 2% belongs to the top ten. Germline loops: CDR1 LGHNA, CDR2 YNFKEQ. V was pared by 0 bases and J by 0 bases, with 9 bases of the junction left unmatched. The CDR3 totals 19 residues. Only CD45RO-negative cells positively selected for CCR7 counted as naive CD8 cells, so terminally differentiated effector memory CD45RA+ cells were excluded. Every one of the donors was a Caucasian adult that lived in Nashville, Tennessee.

The sample was naive CD8+ T cells from PBMCs. This receptor was taken from a man between 18 and 35 years old in good health. Some clones in this sample may be carry-over from other donors' samples. The chain is built from TRBV4-2 and TRBJ2-7; TRBD2 matches at 12 bases. The DNA for the CDR3 is TGTGCCAGCAGCCAAGACCGAGGACTAGCGGGAATGTACTCCTACGAGCAGTACTTC. The encoded protein is CASSQDRGLAGMYSYEQYF.